A selection of T cell receptor beta chains follows, all from one sample in a study of T cell responses to AZD1222 COVID-19 vaccine. Sequencing was performed with immunoSEQ multiplex PCR; in TCRdb, only in-frame clones are kept and a portion is missing. The data contain roughly 200,000 clones, about 89% of them singletons. The source material was peripheral blood, sampled 28 days after the second AZD1222 dose. The receptors here all came from an adult who received the AZD1222 COVID-19 vaccine. Each CDR3 is given with its conserved first and last residue. A D gene is named only where the DNA matches it firmly. Rows may omit the clone size; those that give it use once, few, many or a size class.

>TRBV18|-|TRBJ1-4|TRBD1
TGTGCCAGCTCACCGAGACAGGGGGATGAAAAACTGTTTTTT
CASSPRQGDEKLFF
>TRBV5-4|-|TRBJ1-5|TRBD1
TGTGCCAGCAGCTTGCTCCCCGACAGGGGGTATCAGCCCCAGCATTTT
CASSLLPDRGYQPQHF
>TRBV27|once|TRBJ1-1|TRBD1
TGTGCCAGCAGTTCCCGGACAGGTGGGACTGAAGCTTTCTTT
CASSSRTGGTEAFF
>TRBV18|-|TRBJ2-5|TRBD1
TGTGCCAGCTCACCGTACAGGGGGCGAGAGACCCAGTACTTC
CASSPYRGRETQYF
>TRBV7-2|-|TRBJ1-1|-
TGTGCCAGCAGCTTTGGGGGCATCATGAACACTGAAGCTTTCTTT
CASSFGGIMNTEAFF
>TRBV30|-|TRBJ1-2|TRBD1
TGTGCCTGGAGAGGGACAGGGAGCCTTACTGGCTACACCTTC
CAWRGTGSLTGYTF
>TRBV11-2|-|TRBJ2-7|-
TGTGCCAGCAACGGGATGGAGAACCCCTACGAGCAGTACTTC
CASNGMENPYEQYF
>TRBV19|few|TRBJ1-2|-
TGTGCCAGTACCCCCGGACGGGCTGGAGGATTCTATGGCTACACCTTC
CASTPGRAGGFYGYTF
>TRBV7-3|-|TRBJ1-2|TRBD1
TGTGCCAGCAGCTTGGATCCAGGACAGGGTTTAAATGGCTACACCTTC
CASSLDPGQGLNGYTF
>TRBV7-3|-|TRBJ2-1|-
TGTGCCAGCAGCTTAACCGGGAGCAGAAATGAGCAGTTCTTC
CASSLTGSRNEQFF
>TRBV27|-|TRBJ1-5|-
TGTGCCAGCAGTTTAAGGTGGCCAGGGCGAGGGCGTCAGCCCCAGCATTTT
CASSLRWPGRGRQPQHF
>TRBV5-1|-|TRBJ1-1|-
TGCGCCAGCAGCTTCGGTGCAGTAGCTGAAGCTTTCTTT
CASSFGAVAEAFF
>TRBV6-4|few|TRBJ1-1|-
TGTGCCAGCAGTGAGGGGGCGCACACTGAAGCTTTCTTT
CASSEGAHTEAFF
>TRBV18|-|TRBJ2-5|TRBD1
TGTGCCAGCTCACCAACCTATGCCGCGGGACAGGGGCGCGAGACCCAGTACTTC
CASSPTYAAGQGRETQYF
>TRBV30|-|TRBJ2-5|TRBD2
TGTGCCTGGAGTCCCGGGACTAGCGGGAGGGAGACCCAGTACTTC
CAWSPGTSGRETQYF
>TRBV6-2/TRBV6-3|-|TRBJ2-4|TRBD1
TGTGCCAGCAGCCAAAGGCCGGGACAGGGGAACATTCAGTACTTC
CASSQRPGQGNIQYF
>TRBV7-8|-|TRBJ1-5|-
TGTGCCAGCAGCCCCCGGCAGGGTCCCGATCAGCCCCAGCATTTT
CASSPRQGPDQPQHF
>TRBV6-5|-|TRBJ1-3|-
TGTGCCAGCAGAACCACAGGGTCTGGAAACACCATATATTTT
CASRTTGSGNTIYF
>TRBV6-5|-|TRBJ1-6|-
TGTGCCAGCAGGGGAGAGGGCGATAATTCACCCCTCCACTTT
CASRGEGDNSPLHF
>TRBV28|-|TRBJ2-7|-
TGTGCCAGCAGTAGGGGACGGTCCTACGAGCAGTACTTC
CASSRGRSYEQYF
>TRBV24-1|-|TRBJ2-7|-
TGTGCCACCGGGTTGTGTAGGTACGAGCAGTACTTC
CATGLCRYEQYF
>TRBV19|-|TRBJ1-1|-
TGTGCCAGTAGTCCGGGACCACCAGGGAACACTGAAGCTTTCTTT
CASSPGPPGNTEAFF
>TRBV11-3|-|TRBJ2-2|-
TGTGCCAGCAGCTCTTGGGGAAACACCGGGGAGCTGTTTTTT
CASSSWGNTGELFF
>TRBV19|-|TRBJ1-5|-
TGTGCCAGTATTGGACAAGATAGCAATCAGCCCCAGCATTTT
CASIGQDSNQPQHF
>TRBV18|-|TRBJ1-3|-
TGTGCCAGCTCACCGACGGCCAGGGGAGGCTCTGGAAACACCATATATTTT
CASSPTARGGSGNTIYF
>TRBV7-2|-|TRBJ2-1|TRBD1
TGTGCCAGCAGCTCACAGGGGTTCAATGAGCAGTTCTTC
CASSSQGFNEQFF
>TRBV30|-|TRBJ1-5|-
TGTGCCTGGAGTGTTGGTATCAATCAGCCCCAGCATTTT
CAWSVGINQPQHF